The source of this TCR beta chain is a study of blood T cell repertoires in COVID-19 (dated by TCRdb to between 2020 and 2021). Regarding the research as a whole: Collaborator samples came from the United States, Italy and Spain and covered acute and convalescent phases of COVID-19. The prospective study material was composed of cDNA or gDNA derived from T cells, B-cell-depleted T cells, or PBMCs. The dataset comprised deeply sampled blood TCRbeta repertoires from subjects exposed to, actively infected with, or recovered from COVID-19. The repertoires were made available in a free public database intended to serve as a resource for research on the immune response to SARS-CoV-2. Where HLA class I and class II types were available, the types were taken from metadata supplied by the sample provider, not from assay-based typing. The sample metadata nearly always contained a de-identified subject ID, COVID-19 status, age in years and sex. The samples were drawn from two sources: the first 160 participants of the ongoing ImmuneRACE study, and fewer than 1,500 subjects contributed by 6 global collaborators. The investigation overall reported the following: How much clinical and demographic metadata was included differed by source and by participant, and the metadata was provided uncurated.

The junction shows trimming of 7 bases on V and 6 bases on J, plus 16 bases between the germline ends. There are 14 amino acids in the CDR3, from cysteine to phenylalanine inclusive. Just CDR3 DNA is preserved here, 42 bases in frame from base 1. CDR1 and CDR2, looked up from the germline V gene, are SNHLY and FYNNEI. Whole blood was collected in K2EDTA tubes by collaborating institutions according to the institutions' own protocols. For TCRbeta analysis, collaborators shipped samples in one of three forms: frozen whole blood, isolated PBMCs, or DNA extracted from either of those sample types. The immunoSEQ Assay, a bias-controlled multiplex PCR, was used to amplify TCRbeta CDR3 regions from genomic DNA. The paper's processing steps were these. Within the assay, amplification of reference gene primers was used to estimate how many nucleated cells each sample contained. To quantify the absolute abundance of each unique TCRbeta CDR3 rearrangement, sequence reads were collapsed and filtered. For each sample, productive Simpson clonality was calculated as the square root of Simpson's diversity index across productive rearrangements. The table was pulled from immuneACCESS by TCRdb, which kept in-frame rearrangements only. Such tables lose some clones; where checked, under half of the loss comes from unresolved V genes, and the rest has no known cause. For V, J and clone size, that table is used; D and trimming come from the DNA. The table for this sample lists around 280,000 clones; around four fifths of them were counted only once. In total, the top ten clones hold less than 4.5% of the sample.

Regarding this clone: The clone's antigen remains unknown. Nothing much larger sits one base from this clone, and base qualities are not available.

The chain is encoded by TRBV2 joined to TRBJ1-5; matching of 6 bases hints at TRBD1 as the D gene. This TCR was recovered from a woman between 50 and 59 years old with active or convalescent COVID-19. Material for sequencing was peripheral blood. The CDR3 corresponds to CASKGGQGSQPQHF. In nucleotides, the sequence is TGTGCCAGCAAGGGCGGGCAGGGGAGTCAGCCCCAGCATTTT.